The rows below give T cell receptor beta chains drawn from one sample of a study of blood T cell repertoires in COVID-19. Measured with immunoSEQ multiplex PCR; TCRdb has only the in-frame clones, and not every one. Here the sample spans 300,000 to 400,000 clones, about nine tenths being singletons. The sequencing input was peripheral blood. The source is a woman between 65 and 79 years old with COVID-19, enrolled during active disease. Each CDR3 is given with its conserved first and last residue. The D gene is left open where the match is weak. Clone size is given for some rows only: seen once, a few or many times, or a class if the clone is expanded.

v_gene,j_gene,d_gene,abundance,CDR3nt,CDR3aa
TRBV18,TRBJ2-3,TRBD2,once,TGTGCCAGCTCACCAACGATAGCGGGGGCCCTGTGGGATACGCAGTATTTT,CASSPTIAGALWDTQYF
TRBV6-2/TRBV6-3,TRBJ1-1,.,.,TGTGCCAGCAGCTTAGCCCTAGTGGCGCCCGTGAACACTGAAGCTTTCTTT,CASSLALVAPVNTEAFF
TRBV2,TRBJ2-3,.,once,TGTGCCAGCAGTGAACAGGGCCCTAGCACAGATACGCAGTATTTT,CASSEQGPSTDTQYF
TRBV4-3,TRBJ2-7,.,.,TGCGCCAGCAGCTCGGACTCTTACGAGCAGTACTTC,CASSSDSYEQYF
TRBV4-1,TRBJ1-1,.,.,TGCGCCAGCAGCCATTCCGGCGGGTACACTGAAGCTTTCTTT,CASSHSGGYTEAFF
TRBV28,TRBJ1-5,TRBD1,.,TGTGCCAGCAGTCCTCCGGGACAGGGGAGAGGGCAGCCCCAGCATTTT,CASSPPGQGRGQPQHF
TRBV12-3/TRBV12-4,TRBJ1-1,.,.,TGTGCCAGCAGTTTTAGAACTGTGGCTTTCTTT,CASSFRTVAFF
TRBV24-1,TRBJ1-5,.,.,TGTGCCACCAGTGATTGGCGGGAGTCGCAGCCCCAGCATTTT,CATSDWRESQPQHF
TRBV9,TRBJ2-3,TRBD2,once,TGTGCCAGCAGCGCCCACCAAACTACTAGCGGGGGGACAGATACGCAGTATTTT,CASSAHQTTSGGTDTQYF
TRBV6-1,TRBJ1-3,.,.,TGTGCCAGCAGTGAAGCTCGACAGACAACTGGAAACACCATATATTTT,CASSEARQTTGNTIYF
TRBV2,TRBJ2-1,.,few,TGTGCCACCGAACAGTCCAATGAGCAGTTCTTC,CATEQSNEQFF
TRBV5-1,TRBJ2-5,TRBD1,.,TGCGCCAGCAGCTTTCGGGACAGGCTCCAAGAGACCCAGTACTTC,CASSFRDRLQETQYF
TRBV29-1,TRBJ1-4,.,once,TGCAGCGTTGCTGGGCGGAGGAATGAAAAACTGTTTTTT,CSVAGRRNEKLFF
TRBV14,TRBJ1-1,.,.,TGTGCCAGCAGCCCGGGGGGGCACACTGAAGCTTTCTTT,CASSPGGHTEAFF
TRBV7-9,TRBJ1-1,.,.,TGTGCCAGCAGCTTAGAAAGAGTGGGGGGGTTCACTGAAGCTTTCTTT,CASSLERVGGFTEAFF
TRBV9,TRBJ1-2,.,.,TGTGCCAGCAGCGTCCAGGGTGCGAGTGGCTACACCTTC,CASSVQGASGYTF
TRBV18,TRBJ1-4,.,.,TGTGCCAGCACCCGACAGGCTAATGAAAAACTGTTTTTT,CASTRQANEKLFF
TRBV30,TRBJ1-1,.,.,TGTGCCTGGAGTGTTTCCGACAGGAACACTGAAGCTTTCTTT,CAWSVSDRNTEAFF
TRBV7-8,TRBJ1-2,.,.,TGTGCCAGCAGCTCAACGGTCGGGGAGAGGGGCTACACCTTC,CASSSTVGERGYTF
TRBV3-1/TRBV3-2,TRBJ1-2,TRBD1,.,TGTGCCAGCAGCCAAGTGGGACAGGCCCATGGCTACACCTTC,CASSQVGQAHGYTF
TRBV5-4,TRBJ1-2,.,.,TGTGCCAGCAGCTCCCCCGACAGTCTCTATGGCTACACCTTC,CASSSPDSLYGYTF
TRBV28,TRBJ1-2,.,.,TGTGCCAGCAGCCTGGCGAGGGCTTATGGCTACACCTTC,CASSLARAYGYTF
TRBV19,TRBJ2-3,TRBD2,.,TGTGCCAGTAGTACGGGCGGGGGTTTCACAGATACGCAGTATTTT,CASSTGGGFTDTQYF
TRBV19,TRBJ1-6,.,once,TGTGCCAGTAGTATTGGAGTCTCGGATTCACCCCTCCACTTT,CASSIGVSDSPLHF
TRBV4-3,TRBJ2-7,.,.,TGCGCCAGCAGCCCCGAGTGGGAGGGGGCCTACGAGCAGTACTTC,CASSPEWEGAYEQYF
TRBV6-2/TRBV6-3,TRBJ2-7,.,.,TGTGCCAGCAGTTACGAGCGGACTTACGAGCAGTACTTC,CASSYERTYEQYF
TRBV6-5,TRBJ1-1,TRBD1,few,TGTGCCACTCGCGGGACAGGCACTGAAGCTTTCTTT,CATRGTGTEAFF
TRBV7-9,TRBJ2-1,TRBD1,.,TGTGCCAGCAGCGCCCCGGGACAGCCCTACAATGAGCAGTTCTTC,CASSAPGQPYNEQFF
TRBV7-6,TRBJ1-2,TRBD1,.,TGTGCCAGCAGCCCACAGGGGACCTATGGCTACACCTTC,CASSPQGTYGYTF
TRBV2,TRBJ1-6,.,few,TGTGCCACCCTAGCCTCCTATAATTCACCCCTCCACTTT,CATLASYNSPLHF
TRBV21-1,TRBJ2-7,.,.,TGTGCCAGCAGTGCAGGGGGCGAAACCTCCGAGCAGTACTTC,CASSAGGETSEQYF
TRBV3-1/TRBV3-2,TRBJ1-4,TRBD1,.,TGTGCCAGCAGCTTGTACCGGGACAGGGGGACCCCAGTTCCAAAACTGTTTTTT,CASSLYRDRGTPVPKLFF
TRBV2,TRBJ2-1,TRBD1,few,TGTGCCAGCAAGGACAGGGGACGCAATGAGCAGTTCTTC,CASKDRGRNEQFF
TRBV3-1/TRBV3-2,TRBJ2-5,TRBD2,.,TGTGCCAGCAGCCACAACCGGGGGGGCAGGCAAGAGACCCAGTACTTC,CASSHNRGGRQETQYF
TRBV2,TRBJ1-5,.,.,TGTGCCAGCAGTGGGGACAATCCTCAGCCCCAGCATTTT,CASSGDNPQPQHF
TRBV5-5,TRBJ1-5,.,.,TGTGCCAGCAGCTTGGCAGGGAGGGCGCAGCCCCAGCATTTT,CASSLAGRAQPQHF
TRBV4-2,TRBJ2-1,.,.,TGTGCCAGCAGCCGAACGGACAACAATGAGCAGTTCTTC,CASSRTDNNEQFF
TRBV7-9,TRBJ1-2,TRBD1,.,TGTGCCAGCGCCTCCAGGCAGGGGGCATCAAGAGGCTACACCTTC,CASASRQGASRGYTF
TRBV4-3,TRBJ1-1,.,.,TGCGCCAGCAGCCAAGATCGGGCGACGTCAGGGGCTTTCTTT,CASSQDRATSGAFF
TRBV24-1,TRBJ1-2,.,.,TGTGCCACCAGTGATTTAAAAACGCGGAGGGGCTACACCTTC,CATSDLKTRRGYTF
TRBV6-5,TRBJ1-6,TRBD1,.,TGTGCCAGCAGTTGGGATCCGGGACAGGGAGGTTCACCCCTCCACTTT,CASSWDPGQGGSPLHF
TRBV28,TRBJ1-2,.,.,TGTGCCAGCAGTTTCGCCCGGACTGCTACATATGGCTACACCTTC,CASSFARTATYGYTF
TRBV7-9,TRBJ1-4,TRBD1,.,TGTGCCAGCAGCCTAGGGCGCGCAGCCGGGACAGGGGCTCGAGAAAAACTGTTTTTT,CASSLGRAAGTGAREKLFF
TRBV2,TRBJ2-7,TRBD2,few,TGTGCCAGCAGTGACCCAGCGGGGGGGATCTACGAGCAGTACTTC,CASSDPAGGIYEQYF
TRBV19,TRBJ1-5,.,.,TGTGCCAGTAGTATAGATCCCGCGCAGGGAAGGCAGCCCCAGCATTTT,CASSIDPAQGRQPQHF
TRBV7-9,TRBJ1-1,.,.,TGTGCCAGCAGCTCTACAGCAGAAGCTTTCTTT,CASSSTAEAFF
TRBV2,TRBJ1-1,TRBD1,.,TGTGCCAGCAGTGGGACAGGGGGCACTGAAGCTTTCTTT,CASSGTGGTEAFF
TRBV19,TRBJ1-1,TRBD1,.,TGTGCCAGTAGTATAAGCCGGGACAGGAGACTCTACACTGAAGCTTTCTTT,CASSISRDRRLYTEAFF
TRBV9,TRBJ2-2,TRBD1,.,TGTGCCAGCAGCCTAAGCCCGACAGGGGCGAACACCGGGGAGCTGTTTTTT,CASSLSPTGANTGELFF
TRBV21-1,TRBJ1-1,.,.,TGTGCCAGCAGCAAAGAGCCCACCGTGAACACTGAAGCTTTCTTT,CASSKEPTVNTEAFF
TRBV11-2,TRBJ2-3,.,.,TGTGCCAGCAGCTTATTCTCAGATACGCAGTATTTT,CASSLFSDTQYF
TRBV14,TRBJ2-7,TRBD1,.,TGTGCCAGCAGCCAAGATGGCCCGGACAGGGGGGCCTACGAGCAGTACTTC,CASSQDGPDRGAYEQYF
TRBV7-2,TRBJ1-5,.,.,TGTGCCAGCAGCACGGGTCCCAATCAGCCCCAGCATTTT,CASSTGPNQPQHF
TRBV10-2,TRBJ1-1,.,few,TGCGCCAGCAGTGGACAGAGGATGGGGACTGAAGCTTTCTTT,CASSGQRMGTEAFF
TRBV24-1,TRBJ2-7,.,.,TGTGCCACCAGTGACGGTTACGAGCAGTACTTC,CATSDGYEQYF
TRBV5-1,TRBJ1-1,.,few,TGCGCCAGCAGCTACCTGACAGGAGTTGACACTGAAGCTTTCTTT,CASSYLTGVDTEAFF
TRBV2,TRBJ2-1,.,once,TGTGCCAGCAGGTCTGGAGGCGACGGTGAGCAGTTCTTC,CASRSGGDGEQFF
TRBV25-1,TRBJ2-5,.,.,TGTGCCAGCAGTGTCAGGGGTTACGAGACCCAGTACTTC,CASSVRGYETQYF
TRBV5-4,TRBJ2-7,.,.,TGTGCCAGCAGCTTGGGAGATGGACAAGCCTACGAGCAGTACTTC,CASSLGDGQAYEQYF